Given below is one TCR beta chain in context. This specimen comes from a study of OX40 agonist ivuxolimab in advanced cancers. Study-level background: 30% to 40% of patients had received prior checkpoint inhibitor therapy.

Per germline, CDR1 MDHEN and CDR2 SYDVKM. The J segment lost 10 bases and the V segment lost 5 bases, leaving 13 bases of the junction unmatched. CDR3 length: 15 amino acids. Sequencing used immunoSEQ multiplex PCR; TCRdb keeps in-frame clones, though not all of them. The sample has more than 85,000 clones; 91% are singletons. V and J are TRBV28 and TRBJ2-1; 8 nucleotides line up with TRBD2. The clonotype was recovered from an adult with an advanced solid tumor such as melanoma, head and neck, liver or kidney cancer. Sequencing used CD4+ or CD8+ T cells sorted from blood, obtained in a trial of the OX40 agonist ivuxolimab. CDR3 protein: CASSQRGGGSEEQFF. The CDR3 DNA is TGTGCCAGCAGTCAACGGGGGGGTGGTTCGGAGGAGCAGTTCTTC.